This T cell receptor (beta chain) comes out of a study of blood T cell repertoires in COVID-19. V was clipped by 0 bases and J by 6 bases, with 11 bases between them. The CDR3 length is 14 residues. Germline V lookup: CDR1 SGHRS, CDR2 YFSETQ. Clones were sequenced by immunoSEQ multiplex PCR, and TCRdb holds only the in-frame ones, with some missing. The data hold 300,000 or so clones, with 70% to 90% observed a single time. The V gene is TRBV5-1, the J gene TRBJ2-3, with D uncertain. This sequence originates from a woman aged 45-65 years with active or convalescent COVID-19. Material: peripheral blood. CDR3 bases: TGCGCCAGCAGCTTGGTGAGTCTGTTGGATACGCAGTATTTT. Its translation: CASSLVSLLDTQYF.